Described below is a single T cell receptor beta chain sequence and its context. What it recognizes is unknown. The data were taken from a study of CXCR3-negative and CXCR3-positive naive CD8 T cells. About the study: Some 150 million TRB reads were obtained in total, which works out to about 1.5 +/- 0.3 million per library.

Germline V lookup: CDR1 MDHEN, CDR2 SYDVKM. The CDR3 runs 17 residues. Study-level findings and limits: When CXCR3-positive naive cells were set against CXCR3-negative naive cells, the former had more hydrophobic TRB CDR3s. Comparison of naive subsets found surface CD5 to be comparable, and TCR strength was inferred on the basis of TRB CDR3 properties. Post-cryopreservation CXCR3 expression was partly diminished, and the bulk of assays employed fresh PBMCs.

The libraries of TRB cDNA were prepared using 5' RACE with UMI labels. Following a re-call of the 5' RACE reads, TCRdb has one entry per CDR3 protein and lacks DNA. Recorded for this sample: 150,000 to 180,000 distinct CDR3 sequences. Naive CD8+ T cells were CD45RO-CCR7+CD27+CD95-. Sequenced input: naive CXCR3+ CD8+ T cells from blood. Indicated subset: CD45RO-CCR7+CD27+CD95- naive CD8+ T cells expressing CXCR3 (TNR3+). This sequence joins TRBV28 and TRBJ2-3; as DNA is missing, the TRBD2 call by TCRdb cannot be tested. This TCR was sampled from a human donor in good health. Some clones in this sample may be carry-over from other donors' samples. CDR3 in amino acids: CASSLVGIADSTDTQYF. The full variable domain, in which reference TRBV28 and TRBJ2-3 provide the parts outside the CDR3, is DVKVTQSSRYLVKRTGEKVFLECVQDMDHENMFWYRQDPGLGLRLIYFSYDVKMKEKGDIPEGYSVSREKKERFSLILESASTNQTSMYLCASSLVGIADSTDTQYFGPGTRLTVL.